This T cell receptor (beta chain) comes out of a study of shared clonotypes between healthy human individuals. In this sample, this clone turned up once. Its antigen is currently unknown. With only one base between it and a far larger clone, this is likely a read error. TCRdb's table, derived via immunoSEQ multiplex PCR, lists solely in-frame clones and lacks some. The repertoire holds over 850,000 clones, with around 82% as singletons. Study results and limitations: Few donors limited the genetic and exposure-history diversity represented.

Germline CDR1 and CDR2: GTSNPN and SVGIG (reference sequence). The CDR3 loop spans 12 amino acids. This chain connects TRBV30 to TRBJ2-4; D is uncertain. This sequence originates from a man in his late teens or twenties in good health. Some clones in this sample may be carry-over from other donors' samples. The sequenced sample consisted of memory CD4+ T cells from PBMCs. Subset here: CD45RA-negative fraction. The CDR3 bases are TGTGCCTGGAGTGGCACTGAAAACATTCGGTACTTC. Amino acids: CAWSGTENIRYF.